This T cell receptor beta chain was recovered during a study of cytomegalovirus exposure and HLA in healthy donors. General study findings and limits: What TCR beta sequences reportedly achieved was accurate prediction of HLA-A and HLA-B alleles in most subjects. Listed as cytomegalovirus-associated were 170 or so TCR beta chains. Follow-up analysis later connected one missense variant in DCLRE1C with trimming of TCR beta V- and J-genes.

PCR primers comprised 60 Vbeta and 13 Jbeta primers. The table came from immunoSEQ multiplex PCR; TCRdb's copy has only in-frame clones and leaves some out. In the table there are about 82,000 clones, around 80% of which are singletons. The CDR3 covers 14 residues. Note on this clone: The antigen is undetermined.

The source is a man between 65 and 85 years old in good health and CMV-seropositive. The chain has TRBV21-1 and TRBJ2-2; TRBD2, the table's D call, lacks a check against the DNA. TRBV21-1 is a known pseudogene. Material for sequencing was PBMCs. CDR3 nucleotide sequence: TGTGCCAGCTACGGGGTAGCGGACACCGGGGAGCTGTTTTTT. Amino acids: CASYGVADTGELFF.